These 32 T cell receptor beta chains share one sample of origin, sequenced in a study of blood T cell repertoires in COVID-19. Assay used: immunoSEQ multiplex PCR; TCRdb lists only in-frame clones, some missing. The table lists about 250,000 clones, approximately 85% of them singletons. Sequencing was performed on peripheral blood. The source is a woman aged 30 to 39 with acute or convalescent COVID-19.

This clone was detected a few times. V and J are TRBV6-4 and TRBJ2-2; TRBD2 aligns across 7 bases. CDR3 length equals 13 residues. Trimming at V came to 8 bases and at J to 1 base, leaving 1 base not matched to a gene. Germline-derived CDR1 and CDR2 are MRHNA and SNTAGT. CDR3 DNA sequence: TGTGCCAGCCAGCGGGAGAACACCGGGGAGCTGTTTTTT. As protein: CASQRENTGELFF.

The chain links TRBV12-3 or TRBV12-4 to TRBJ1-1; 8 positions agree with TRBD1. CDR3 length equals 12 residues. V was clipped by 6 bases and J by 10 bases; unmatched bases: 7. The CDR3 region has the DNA TGTGCCAGCAGCCCCCAACAGGGGGTAGCTTTCTTT. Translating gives CASSPQQGVAFF.

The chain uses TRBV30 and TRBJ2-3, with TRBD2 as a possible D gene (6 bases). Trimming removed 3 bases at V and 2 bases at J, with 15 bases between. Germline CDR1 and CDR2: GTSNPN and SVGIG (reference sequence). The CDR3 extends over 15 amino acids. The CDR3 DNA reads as TGTGCCTGGAGGCGGGACTCGGACCCCACAGATACGCAGTATTTT. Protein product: CAWRRDSDPTDTQYF.

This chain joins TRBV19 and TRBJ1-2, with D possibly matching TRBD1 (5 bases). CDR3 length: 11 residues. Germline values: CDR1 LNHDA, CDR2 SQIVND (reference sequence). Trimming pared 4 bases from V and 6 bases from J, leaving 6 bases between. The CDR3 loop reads CASSRGDGYTF. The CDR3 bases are TGTGCCAGTAGTAGGGGGGATGGCTACACCTTC.

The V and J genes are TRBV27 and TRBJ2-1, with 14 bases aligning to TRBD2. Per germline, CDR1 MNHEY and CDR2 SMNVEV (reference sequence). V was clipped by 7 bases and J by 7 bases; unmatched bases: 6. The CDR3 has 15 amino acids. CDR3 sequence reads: CASTRTSGRQNEQFF. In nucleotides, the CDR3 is TGTGCCAGCACCAGGACTAGCGGGAGGCAGAATGAGCAGTTCTTC.

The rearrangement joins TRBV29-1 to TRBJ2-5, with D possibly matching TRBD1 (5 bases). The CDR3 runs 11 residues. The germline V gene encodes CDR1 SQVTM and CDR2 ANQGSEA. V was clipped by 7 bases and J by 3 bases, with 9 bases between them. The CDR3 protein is CSAPTEETQYF. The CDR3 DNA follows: TGCAGCGCCCCGACAGAAGAGACCCAGTACTTC.

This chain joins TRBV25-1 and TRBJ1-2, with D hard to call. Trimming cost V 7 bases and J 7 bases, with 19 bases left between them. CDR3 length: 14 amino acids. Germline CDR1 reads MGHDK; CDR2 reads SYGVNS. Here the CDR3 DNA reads TGTGCCAGCAAAAAATCGGCAGGCCTGGCTGGCTACACCTTC. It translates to CASKKSAGLAGYTF.

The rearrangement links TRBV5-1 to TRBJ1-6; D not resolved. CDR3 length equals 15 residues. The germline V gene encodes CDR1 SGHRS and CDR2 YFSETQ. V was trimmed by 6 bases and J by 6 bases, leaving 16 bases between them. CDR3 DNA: TGCGCCAGCACCCCCGGGATGGCAAGTAATTCACCCCTCCACTTT. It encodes CASTPGMASNSPLHF.

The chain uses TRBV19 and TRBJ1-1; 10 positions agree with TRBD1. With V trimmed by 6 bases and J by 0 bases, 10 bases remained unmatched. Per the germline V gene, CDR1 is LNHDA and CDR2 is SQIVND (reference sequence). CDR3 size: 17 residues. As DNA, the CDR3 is TGTGCCAGTAGACTTTTCCCGGGACAGGGGATGAACACTGAAGCTTTCTTT. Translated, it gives CASRLFPGQGMNTEAFF.

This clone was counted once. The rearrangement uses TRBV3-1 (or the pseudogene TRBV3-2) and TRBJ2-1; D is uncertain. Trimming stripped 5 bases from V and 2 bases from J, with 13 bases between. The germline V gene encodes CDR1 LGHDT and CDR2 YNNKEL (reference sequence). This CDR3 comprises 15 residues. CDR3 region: CASSSQERPYNEQFF. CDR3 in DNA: TGTGCCAGCAGCAGCCAAGAGCGCCCCTACAATGAGCAGTTCTTC.

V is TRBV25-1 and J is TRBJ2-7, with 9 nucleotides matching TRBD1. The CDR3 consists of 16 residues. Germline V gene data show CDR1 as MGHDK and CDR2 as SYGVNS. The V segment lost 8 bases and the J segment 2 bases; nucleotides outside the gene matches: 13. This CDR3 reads CASQCQSGTGPYEQYF. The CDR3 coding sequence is TGTGCCAGCCAGTGCCAATCCGGGACAGGGCCCTACGAGCAGTACTTC.

This chain's CDR3 is CASSSAEQYF. The CDR3 nucleotides read TGCGCCAGCAGTTCAGCGGAGCAGTACTTC. The rearrangement uses TRBV10-1 and TRBJ2-7, with unresolved D. CDR3 length: 10 residues. CDR1 and CDR2 from the germline V gene are WNHNN and SYGVQD (reference sequence). With 5 bases removed from V and 7 bases from J, the gap between germline ends came to 6 bases.

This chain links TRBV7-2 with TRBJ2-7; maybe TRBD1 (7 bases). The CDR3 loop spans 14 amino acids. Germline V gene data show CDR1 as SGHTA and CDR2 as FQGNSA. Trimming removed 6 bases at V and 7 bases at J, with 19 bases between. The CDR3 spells CASRRDSHLGEQYF. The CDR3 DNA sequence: TGTGCCAGCAGGCGGGACAGCCATCTCGGAGAGCAGTACTTC. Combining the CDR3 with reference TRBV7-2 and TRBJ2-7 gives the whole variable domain GAGVSQSPSNKVTEKGKDVELRCDPISGHTALYWYRQSLGQGLEFLIYFQGNSAPDKSGLPSDRFSAERTGGSVSTLTIQRTQQEDSAVYLCASRRDSHLGEQYFGPGTRLTVT.

The chain's CDR3 is CASSLGGETSTDTQYF. CDR3 sequence (DNA): TGCGCCAGCAGCTTGGGTGGGGAGACTAGCACAGATACGCAGTATTTT. The chain recombines TRBV5-1 with TRBJ2-3; a weak D match, TRBD2 (5 bases). The V gene's germline CDR1 is SGHRS and CDR2 YFSETQ. The length of the CDR3 is 16 residues. Between the trimmed V and J ends, which lost 0 bases and 0 bases, there was a span of 11 bases.

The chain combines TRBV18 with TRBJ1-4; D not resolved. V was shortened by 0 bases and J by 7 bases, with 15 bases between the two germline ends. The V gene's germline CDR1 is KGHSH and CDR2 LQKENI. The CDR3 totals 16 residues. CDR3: CASSPPVPVRAEKLFF. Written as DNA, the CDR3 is TGTGCCAGCTCACCACCGGTCCCCGTGAGGGCTGAAAAACTGTTTTTT.

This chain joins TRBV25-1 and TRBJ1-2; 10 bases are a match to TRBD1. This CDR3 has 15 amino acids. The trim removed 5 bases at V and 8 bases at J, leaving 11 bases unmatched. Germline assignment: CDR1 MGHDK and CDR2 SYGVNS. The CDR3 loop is CASSTPGQGRGGYTF. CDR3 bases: TGTGCCAGCAGTACCCCGGGACAGGGGCGGGGAGGCTACACCTTC.

CDR3 in amino acids: CASSIGGSGQFF. CDR3 nucleotide sequence: TGTGCCAGTAGTATCGGCGGGAGTGGGCAGTTCTTC. The chain uses TRBV19 and TRBJ2-1; 7 bases are shared with TRBD2. With V trimmed by 3 bases and J by 12 bases, 5 bases remained unmatched. The length of the CDR3 is 12 residues. CDR1 is LNHDA and CDR2 is SQIVND in the germline V gene (reference sequence).

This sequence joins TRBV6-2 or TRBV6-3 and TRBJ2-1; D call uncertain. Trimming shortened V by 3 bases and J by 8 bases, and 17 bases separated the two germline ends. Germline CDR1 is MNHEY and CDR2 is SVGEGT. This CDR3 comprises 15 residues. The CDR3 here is CASSYKARRIDEQFF. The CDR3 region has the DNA TGTGCCAGCAGTTATAAAGCCAGGCGAATCGATGAGCAGTTCTTC.

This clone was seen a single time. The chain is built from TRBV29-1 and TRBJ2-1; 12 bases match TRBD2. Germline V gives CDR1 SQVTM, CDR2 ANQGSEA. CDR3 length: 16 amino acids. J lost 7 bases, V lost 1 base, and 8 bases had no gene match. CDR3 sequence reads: CSVEGTTSGSSNEQFF. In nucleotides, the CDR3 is TGCAGCGTTGAAGGAACGACTAGCGGGAGCTCGAATGAGCAGTTCTTC.

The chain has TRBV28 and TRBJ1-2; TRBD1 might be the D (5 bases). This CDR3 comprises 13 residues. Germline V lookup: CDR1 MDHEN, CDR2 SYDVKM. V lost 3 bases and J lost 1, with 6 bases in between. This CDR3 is CASSLGGNYGYTF. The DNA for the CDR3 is TGTGCCAGCAGTTTGGGGGGTAACTATGGCTACACCTTC.

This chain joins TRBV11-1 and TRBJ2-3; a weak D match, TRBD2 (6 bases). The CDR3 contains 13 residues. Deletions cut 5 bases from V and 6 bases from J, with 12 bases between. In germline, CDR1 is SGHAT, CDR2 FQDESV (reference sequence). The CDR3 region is CASSLLGRDTQYF. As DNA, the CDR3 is TGTGCCAGCAGCCTCCTGGGGAGGGATACGCAGTATTTT.

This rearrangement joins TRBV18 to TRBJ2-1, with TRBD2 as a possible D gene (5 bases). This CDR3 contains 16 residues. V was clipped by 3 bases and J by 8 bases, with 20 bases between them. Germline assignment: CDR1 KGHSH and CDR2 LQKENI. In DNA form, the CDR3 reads TGTGCCAGCTCACCGATCGGCGGGCGCCTCCTCGATGAGCAGTTCTTC. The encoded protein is CASSPIGGRLLDEQFF.

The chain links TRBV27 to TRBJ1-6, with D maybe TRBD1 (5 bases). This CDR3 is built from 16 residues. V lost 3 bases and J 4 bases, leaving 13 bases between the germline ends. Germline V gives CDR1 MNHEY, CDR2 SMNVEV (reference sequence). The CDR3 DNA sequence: TGTGCCAGCAGTTTTCTGGGGGGGATTTATAATTCACCCCTCCACTTT. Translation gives CASSFLGGIYNSPLHF.

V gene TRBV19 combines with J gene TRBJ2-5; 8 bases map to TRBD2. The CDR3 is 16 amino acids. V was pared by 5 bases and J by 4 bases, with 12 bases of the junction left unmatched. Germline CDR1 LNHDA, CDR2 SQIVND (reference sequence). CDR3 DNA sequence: TGTGCCAGTAGTCGCGGCGGGAGGATATTAGGAGAGACCCAGTACTTC. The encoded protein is CASSRGGRILGETQYF.

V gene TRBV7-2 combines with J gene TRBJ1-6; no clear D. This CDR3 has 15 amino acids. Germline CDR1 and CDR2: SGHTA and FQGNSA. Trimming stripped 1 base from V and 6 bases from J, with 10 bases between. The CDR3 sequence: CASSLVRFPNSPLHF. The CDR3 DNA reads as TGTGCCAGCAGCTTAGTCAGGTTCCCTAATTCACCCCTCCACTTT.

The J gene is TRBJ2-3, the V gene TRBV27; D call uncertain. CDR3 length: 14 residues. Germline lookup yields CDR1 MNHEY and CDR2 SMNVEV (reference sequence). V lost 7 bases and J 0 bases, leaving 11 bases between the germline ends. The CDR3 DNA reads TGTGCCAGCACCTACAGAACTAGCACAGATACGCAGTATTTT. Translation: CASTYRTSTDTQYF.

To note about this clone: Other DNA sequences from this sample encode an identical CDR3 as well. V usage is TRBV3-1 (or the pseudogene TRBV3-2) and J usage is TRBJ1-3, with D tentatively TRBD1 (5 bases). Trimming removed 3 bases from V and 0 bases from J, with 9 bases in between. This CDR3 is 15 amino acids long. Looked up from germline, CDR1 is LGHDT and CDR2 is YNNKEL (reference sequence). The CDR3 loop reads CASSQGTGSGNTIYF. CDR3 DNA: TGTGCCAGCAGCCAGGGCACAGGCTCTGGAAACACCATATATTTT.

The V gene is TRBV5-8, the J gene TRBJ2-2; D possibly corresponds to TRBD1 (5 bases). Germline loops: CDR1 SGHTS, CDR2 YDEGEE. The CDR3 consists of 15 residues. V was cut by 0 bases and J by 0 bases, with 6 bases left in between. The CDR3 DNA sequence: TGTGCCAGCAGCTTGGAGGGGACGAACACCGGGGAGCTGTTTTTT. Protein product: CASSLEGTNTGELFF.

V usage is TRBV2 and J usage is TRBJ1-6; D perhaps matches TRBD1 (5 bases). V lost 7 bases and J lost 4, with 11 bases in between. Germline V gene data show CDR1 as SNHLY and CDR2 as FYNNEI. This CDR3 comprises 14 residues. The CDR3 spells CASKRGVYNSPLHF. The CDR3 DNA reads TGTGCCAGCAAAAGGGGTGTTTATAATTCACCCCTCCACTTT.

The CDR3 loop reads CASSLQSAGASYEQYF. The CDR3 coding sequence is TGCGCCAGCAGCTTGCAGTCTGCAGGGGCTTCCTACGAGCAGTACTTC. V and J are TRBV5-1 and TRBJ2-7, with D maybe TRBD1 (6 bases). The CDR3 runs 16 residues. V shed 1 base and J shed 1 base, with 15 bases lying between them. Germline V gene sequence: CDR1 SGHRS, CDR2 YFSETQ. Combining the CDR3 with reference TRBV5-1 and TRBJ2-7 gives the whole variable domain KAGVTQTPRYLIKTRGQQVTLSCSPISGHRSVSWYQQTPGQGLQFLFEYFSETQRNKGNFPGRFSGRQFSNSRSEMNVSTLELGDSALYLCASSLQSAGASYEQYFGPGTRLTVT.

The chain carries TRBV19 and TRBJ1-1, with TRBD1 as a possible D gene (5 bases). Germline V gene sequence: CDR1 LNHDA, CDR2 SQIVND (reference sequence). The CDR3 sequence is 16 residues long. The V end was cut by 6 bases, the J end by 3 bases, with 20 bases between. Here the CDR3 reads CASSILNRFVDTEAFF. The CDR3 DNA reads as TGTGCCAGTAGCATCCTGAACAGGTTCGTAGACACTGAAGCTTTCTTT.

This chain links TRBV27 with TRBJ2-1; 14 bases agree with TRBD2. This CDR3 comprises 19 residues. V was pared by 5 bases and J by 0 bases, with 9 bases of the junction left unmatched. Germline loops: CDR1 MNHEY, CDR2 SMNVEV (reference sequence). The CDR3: CASSGAGTSGRGSYNEQFF. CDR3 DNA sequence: TGTGCCAGCAGTGGGGCCGGGACTAGCGGGAGAGGCTCCTACAATGAGCAGTTCTTC.